These 32 T cell receptor beta chains were sequenced from one sample in a study of T cells in Graves' hyperthyroidism and ophthalmopathy. Template material for amplifying TCR beta CDR3 regions consisted of RNA transcripts. TCR CDR3 regions were first amplified by RT-PCR with HTBI primers. MiXCR, applied by TCRdb to the multiplex PCR reads, yields one record per CDR3 protein. The sample yields about 350,000 distinct CDR3 sequences, about 20% seen once. The sequencing sample was made of blood. Receptors were obtained from a woman aged 18-29 years with Graves' hyperthyroidism.

This clonotype came up many times. This chain links TRBV12-3 or TRBV12-4 with TRBJ1-2; D not certain. This CDR3 is 13 amino acids long. Trimming cost V 4 bases and J 4 bases, with 10 bases left between them. As DNA, the CDR3 is TGTGCCAGCAGTTCAAATCCAGGCTATGGCTACACCTTC. It encodes CASSSNPGYGYTF.

This clonotype has just a few counts. The V call is TRBV4-1, the J call TRBJ1-6; tentative D call: TRBD1 (5 bases). V shed 1 base and J shed 8 bases, with 15 bases lying between them. Germline loops: CDR1 MGHRA, CDR2 YSYEKL. The CDR3 consists of 16 residues. CDR3 sequence (DNA): TGCGCCAGCAGCCAAGTAATTAGTCAGGGCTATTCACCCCTCCACTTT. Translating it yields CASSQVISQGYSPLHF.

In its sample, this clonotype was seen many times. CDR3 DNA sequence: TGTGCCAGCAGAAAGCCAGGGGGGACCGGGGAGCTGTTTTTT. It codes for CASRKPGGTGELFF. The J gene is TRBJ2-2, the V gene TRBV28, with D possibly TRBD1 on 7 matching bases. Trimming shortened V by 6 bases and J by 5 bases, and 13 bases separated the two germline ends. CDR1 is MDHEN and CDR2 is SYDVKM in the germline V gene. There are 14 residues in the CDR3.

This clonotype has at least ten counts. The V and J genes are TRBV12-3 or TRBV12-4 and TRBJ1-5; 9 bases map to TRBD1. V was pared by 2 bases and J by 7 bases, with 9 bases of the junction left unmatched. This CDR3 has 16 amino acids. The CDR3 is CASSLSGTGLNQPQHF. In DNA form, the CDR3 reads TGTGCCAGCAGTTTAAGTGGGACAGGGCTCAACCAGCCCCAGCATTTT.

This clonotype was detected ten times or more. The V call is TRBV11-2, the J call TRBJ1-1; D gene uncertain. V was trimmed by 5 bases and J by 1 base, leaving 20 bases between them. This CDR3 contains 17 residues. Germline V gene data show CDR1 as SGHAT and CDR2 as FQNNGV. The CDR3 sequence is CASSSGWRRKPNTEAFF. CDR3 nucleotide sequence: TGTGCCAGCAGCAGCGGTTGGCGACGTAAACCGAACACTGAAGCTTTCTTT.

This clonotype has at least ten counts. The rearrangement joins TRBV20-1 to TRBJ1-5, with D unresolved. Trimming pared 6 bases from V and 3 bases from J, leaving 9 bases between. CDR1 DFQATT and CDR2 SNEGSKA come from the germline V gene (reference sequence). The CDR3 has 12 residues. The CDR3 nucleotides are TGCAGTGCCAAGCGCCCCAATCAGCCCCAGCATTTT. It encodes CSAKRPNQPQHF.

Ten or more counts support this clonotype. The J gene is TRBJ2-7, the V gene TRBV5-8, with TRBD1 identical over 9 bases. Germline-derived CDR1 and CDR2 are SGHTS and YDEGEE. The V and J ends lost 0 bases and 5 bases, in that order; junction bases with no gene match: 6. The CDR3 contains 15 residues. The CDR3 DNA is TGTGCCAGCAGCTTGGTGGGACAGGGTCGCGACGAGCAGTACTTC. It translates to CASSLVGQGRDEQYF. The variable domain in full, completed from reference TRBV5-8 and TRBJ2-7, reads EAGVTQSPTHLIKTRGQQATLRCSPISGHTSVYWYQQALGLGLQFLLWYDEGEERNRGNFPPRFSGRQFPNYSSELNVNALELEDSALYLCASSLVGQGRDEQYFGPGTRLTVT.

At least ten counts were recorded for this clonotype. J is TRBJ2-7 and V is TRBV2; TRBD1 aligns across 8 bases. This CDR3 has 14 residues. With V trimmed by 6 bases and J by 2 bases, 6 bases remained unmatched. CDR1 is SNHLY and CDR2 is FYNNEI in the germline V gene. CDR3 region: CASRRTGTTYEQYF. The CDR3 bases are TGTGCCAGCAGGAGGACAGGGACGACCTACGAGCAGTACTTC.

In its sample, this clonotype was seen many times. This chain connects TRBV2 to TRBJ1-1; D gene ambiguous. This CDR3 is 12 amino acids long. V lost 10 bases to trimming and J lost 8 bases, with 17 bases between them. The germline CDR1 and CDR2 sequences are SNHLY and FYNNEI. CDR3: CATALRHGEAFF. CDR3 nucleotides: TGTGCCACCGCTCTTCGACACGGCGAAGCTTTCTTT.

The chain has TRBV6-2 or TRBV6-3 and TRBJ1-2; D is uncertain. The CDR3 runs 14 residues. Per germline, CDR1 MNHEY and CDR2 SVGEGT. The V gene lost 0 bases and the J gene lost 2 bases, with 7 bases spanning the gap. CDR3: CASSYSISNYGYTF. Here the CDR3 DNA reads TGTGCCAGCAGTTACTCGATCTCGAACTATGGCTACACCTTC.

In this sample, this clonotype turned up many times. The chain is built from TRBV7-3 and TRBJ2-7; 8 positions agree with TRBD1. The CDR3 spans 13 residues. Germline V gives CDR1 SGHTA, CDR2 FQGTGA. V shed 4 bases, J shed 7 bases, and the junction held 6 bases outside the gene matches. The CDR3 DNA reads TGTGCCAGCAGCTCGACAGGGGATGGAGAGCAGTACTTC. It codes for CASSSTGDGEQYF.

This clonotype was seen at least ten times. The V gene is TRBV6-5, the J gene TRBJ2-2; D is undetermined. Trimming shortened V by 4 bases and J by 0 bases, and 9 bases separated the two germline ends. Looked up from germline, CDR1 is MNHEY and CDR2 is SVGAGI. There are 15 residues in the CDR3. CDR3 sequence: CASSFDIANTGELFF. The CDR3 DNA follows: TGTGCCAGCAGTTTTGACATCGCGAACACCGGGGAGCTGTTTTTT.

This clonotype was observed many times. V and J are TRBV6-5 and TRBJ2-2; D uncertain. The CDR3 runs 14 residues. Germline V gene lookup returns CDR1 MNHEY and CDR2 SVGAGI. Trimming cost V 2 bases and J 0 bases, with 4 bases left between them. The CDR3 region has the DNA TGTGCCAGCAGTTACAGGCCGAACACCGGGGAGCTGTTTTTT. Encoded protein: CASSYRPNTGELFF.

This clonotype showed up many times. The V call is TRBV7-9, the J call TRBJ1-2; TRBD1 matches 9 bases. From germline, CDR1 is SEHNR and CDR2 FQNEAQ (reference sequence). V shed 3 bases, J shed 7 bases, and the junction held 6 bases outside the gene matches. The CDR3 covers 14 residues. The CDR3 DNA is TGTGCCAGCAGCTTTGAGGGACAGGGTCCTGGCTACACCTTC. Translation: CASSFEGQGPGYTF.

The chain is built from TRBV20-1 and TRBJ2-2; D may be TRBD2 (5 bases). V gave up 4 bases and J gave up 0 bases, with 6 bases separating them. CDR1 is DFQATT, CDR2 SNEGSKA, per germline (reference sequence). CDR3 length: 13 amino acids. In nucleotides, the CDR3 is TGCAGTGCTAAACTAGCGAACACCGGGGAGCTGTTTTTT. This gives the protein CSAKLANTGELFF.

This rearrangement joins TRBV12-3 or TRBV12-4 to TRBJ2-5, with a weak D call TRBD1 (6 bases). Deletions cut 5 bases from V and 3 bases from J, with 13 bases between. The CDR3 contains 14 residues. CDR3 loop: CASSTPGVEETQYF. In DNA, the CDR3 is TGTGCCAGCAGTACCCCAGGGGTTGAAGAGACCCAGTACTTC.

This clonotype has a count of ten or more. This sequence may be a read error, since a much larger clone differs from it by one base. This CDR3 is CASTISTDIKYF. In nucleotides, the CDR3 is TGTGCCAGCACTATTAGTACGGACATTAAGTACTTC. V gene TRBV12-3 or TRBV12-4 combines with J gene TRBJ2-4; D is possibly TRBD1 (5 bases). CDR3 length: 12 amino acids.

This clonotype was seen many times. The chain couples TRBV3-1 to TRBJ1-2; TRBD1 matches 8 bases. CDR1 is LGHDT, CDR2 YNNKEL, per germline (reference sequence). The ends lost 4 bases at V and 8 bases at J; junction bases unmatched: 12. The CDR3 sequence is 15 residues long. The CDR3 reads CASSPIGQGLGGYTF. CDR3 nucleotides: TGTGCCAGCAGCCCAATCGGACAGGGCTTAGGAGGCTACACCTTC.

The V call is TRBV18, the J call TRBJ1-2; TRBD1 aligns across 9 bases. Germline values: CDR1 KGHSH, CDR2 LQKENI. J was trimmed by 10 bases and V by 3 bases; bases with no gene match: 6. The CDR3 is 13 residues long. CDR3 sequence (DNA): TGTGCCAGCTCACCGCGGGGACAGGGAAACTACACCTTC. Translated: CASSPRGQGNYTF.

The table lists this clonotype with many counts. The rearrangement uses TRBV24-1 and TRBJ2-5; 7 bases agree with TRBD1. The junction had 4 bases not matched to a gene; V was cut back by 4 bases and J by 0 bases. The V gene's germline CDR1 is KGHDR and CDR2 SFDVKD. This CDR3 spans 15 amino acids. This CDR3 is CATSDPGTDQETQYF. DNA of the CDR3: TGTGCCACCAGTGACCCTGGGACAGACCAAGAGACCCAGTACTTC.

J is TRBJ2-5 and V is TRBV12-3 or TRBV12-4; D uncertain. The CDR3 loop spans 14 amino acids. V was cut by 3 bases and J by 2 bases, with 10 bases left in between. Here the CDR3 DNA reads TGTGCCAGCAGTTTGGTCCCCTTTCAAGAGACCCAGTACTTC. Translated, it gives CASSLVPFQETQYF.

This clonotype showed up just a few times. The chain is built from TRBV19 and TRBJ1-2; D not resolved. The V gene's germline CDR1 is LNHDA and CDR2 SQIVND (reference sequence). The CDR3 extends over 14 amino acids. Trimming stripped 5 bases from V and 1 base from J, with 11 bases between. The CDR3 DNA is TGTGCCAGTAGTCTATACAGCTTTAACTATGGCTACACCTTC. This codes for CASSLYSFNYGYTF.

Ten or more counts support this clonotype. The genes are TRBV11-2 and TRBJ1-2; D uncertain. CDR1 is SGHAT, CDR2 FQNNGV, per germline. The ends were cut back, 6 bases at V and 5 bases at J, with 19 bases in the middle. There are 15 residues in the CDR3. CDR3 residues: CASSFTESAHYGYTF. The CDR3 DNA reads as TGTGCCAGCAGTTTTACCGAATCCGCGCATTATGGCTACACCTTC.

This clonotype has ten or more counts. V and J are TRBV10-3 and TRBJ1-2; no reliable D call. Trimming removed 0 bases from V and 4 bases from J, with 6 bases in between. This CDR3 is 13 amino acids long. Germline CDR1 ENHRY, CDR2 SYGVKD. CDR3 amino acids: CAISESTGYGYTF. As DNA, the CDR3 is TGTGCCATCAGTGAGTCGACCGGCTATGGCTACACCTTC.

In this sample, this clonotype turned up many times. The J gene is TRBJ2-5, the V gene TRBV29-1; D is perhaps TRBD2 (6 bases). Trimming removed 3 bases at V and 7 bases at J, with 12 bases between. Per germline, CDR1 SQVTM and CDR2 ANQGSEA. CDR3 length equals 12 residues. The CDR3 spells CSVDGGPGTQYF. CDR3 in DNA: TGCAGCGTTGACGGGGGACCAGGGACCCAGTACTTC. Full variable domain (rest looked up from reference TRBV29-1 and TRBJ2-5): SAVISQKPSRDICQRGTSLTIQCQVDSQVTMMFWYRQQPGQSLTLIATANQGSEATYESGFVIDKFPISRPNLTFSTLTVSNMSPEDSSIYLCSVDGGPGTQYFGPGTRLLVL.

This clonotype was counted at least ten times. V gene TRBV12-5 combines with J gene TRBJ1-1; the D gene is possibly TRBD1 (6 bases). Germline values: CDR1 LGHNT, CDR2 FRNRAP. V was shortened by 0 bases and J by 1 base, with 12 bases between the two germline ends. The CDR3 extends over 16 amino acids. This chain's CDR3 is CASGLVVTGQNTEAFF. Written as DNA, the CDR3 is TGTGCTAGTGGTTTGGTAGTTACAGGGCAGAACACTGAAGCTTTCTTT. The entire variable domain, with the rest obtained from reference TRBV12-5 and TRBJ1-1, is as follows: DARVTQTPRHKVTEMGQEVTMRCQPILGHNTVFWYRQTMMQGLELLAYFRNRAPLDDSGMPKDRFSAEMPDATLATLKIQPSEPRDSAVYFCASGLVVTGQNTEAFFGQGTRLTVV.

The rearrangement links TRBV7-9 to TRBJ2-7; D is ambiguous. The CDR3 runs 12 residues. CDR1 is SEHNR and CDR2 is FQNEAQ in the germline V gene (reference sequence). With 3 bases removed from V and 6 bases from J, the gap between germline ends came to 9 bases. The CDR3 region is CASSLWGSEQYF. The CDR3 DNA follows: TGTGCCAGCAGCTTGTGGGGATCCGAGCAGTACTTC. The complete variable domain, with remaining parts taken from reference TRBV7-9 and TRBJ2-7, reads DTGVSQNPRHKITKRGQNVTFRCDPISEHNRLYWYRQTLGQGPEFLTYFQNEAQLEKSRLLSDRFSAERPKGSFSTLEIQRTEQGDSAMYLCASSLWGSEQYFGPGTRLTVT.

At least ten counts were recorded for this clonotype. The chain combines TRBV20-1 with TRBJ2-7; D is possibly TRBD1 (6 bases). Germline V CDR1 and CDR2: DFQATT, SNEGSKA (reference sequence). This CDR3 comprises 15 residues. Trimming took off 0 bases at V and 2 bases at J, with 14 bases between the two ends. The CDR3: CSARDFLGGPYEQYF. CDR3 bases: TGCAGTGCTAGAGATTTCCTAGGGGGTCCCTACGAGCAGTACTTC.

At least ten counts were recorded for this clonotype. The rearrangement joins TRBV3-1 to TRBJ2-5; 16 bases are a match to TRBD2. With 5 bases clipped from V and 5 bases from J, the junction kept 8 bases outside the gene matches. This CDR3 is 17 amino acids long. Germline V lookup: CDR1 LGHDT, CDR2 YNNKEL (reference sequence). The CDR3 loop reads CASSSGLAGGPAETQYF. Here the CDR3 DNA reads TGTGCCAGCAGCTCGGGACTAGCGGGGGGGCCGGCTGAGACCCAGTACTTC.

This clonotype was seen many times. The rearrangement links TRBV11-2 to TRBJ2-1; D gene ambiguous. The CDR3 runs 11 residues. CDR1 SGHAT and CDR2 FQNNGV come from the germline V gene. V was shortened by 5 bases and J by 10 bases, with 9 bases between the two germline ends. CDR3 DNA sequence: TGTGCCAGCAGCGCCTACAGCGAGCAGTTCTTC. This translates into CASSAYSEQFF.

This clonotype was found many times. A much larger clone lies one base from this, so it may be a read error. The chain has TRBV6-5 and TRBJ2-5; D unclear. The germline CDR1 and CDR2 sequences are MNHEY and SVGAGI. CDR3 length: 15 amino acids. V gave up 0 bases and J gave up 4 bases, with 12 bases separating them. The CDR3 DNA reads as TGTGCCAGCAGTTACTCGTTTTCTAAGGTAGAGACCCAGTACTTC. The encoded protein is CASSYSFSKVETQYF.

This clonotype was picked up many times. The CDR3 bases are TGTGCCAGCAGGGCGACTAGCGGGGGGATCCGATTCTCCTACGAGCAGTACTTC. It codes for CASRATSGGIRFSYEQYF. The genes are TRBV6-4 and TRBJ2-7; 13 positions agree with TRBD2. Germline CDR1 MRHNA, CDR2 SNTAGT. This CDR3 is built from 18 residues. V was pared by 6 bases and J by 0 bases, with 11 bases of the junction left unmatched.